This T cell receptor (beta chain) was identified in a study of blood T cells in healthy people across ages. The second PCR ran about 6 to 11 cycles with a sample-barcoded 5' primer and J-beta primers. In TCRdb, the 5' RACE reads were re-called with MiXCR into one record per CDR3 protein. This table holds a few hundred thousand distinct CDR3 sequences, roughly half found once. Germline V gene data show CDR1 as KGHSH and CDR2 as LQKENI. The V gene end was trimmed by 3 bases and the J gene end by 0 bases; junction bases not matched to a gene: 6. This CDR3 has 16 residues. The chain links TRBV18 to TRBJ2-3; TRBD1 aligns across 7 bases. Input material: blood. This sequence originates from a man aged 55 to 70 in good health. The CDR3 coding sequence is TGTGCCAGCTCACCTCCCGGGACAGTTAGCACAGATACGCAGTATTTT. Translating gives CASSPPGTVSTDTQYF.